Listed below are T cell receptor beta chains from one sample, sequenced in a study of T cells in Graves' hyperthyroidism and ophthalmopathy. TCRdb analysed the multiplex PCR reads with MiXCR anew, one entry per CDR3 protein. The profile shows around 540,000 distinct CDR3 sequences, about 16% of them singletons. Sample: blood. The receptor source for this set is a woman younger than 45 with Graves' ophthalmopathy. CDR3s include the opening cysteine and the closing phenylalanine or tryptophan. D genes are given only for firm matches. Size tells how often a clone was seen (once, few, many) or the class of an expanded clone, and some rows leave it out.

abundance: .
d_gene: .
j_gene: TRBJ2-7
v_gene: TRBV3-1
CDR3aa: CASSRQFIGSYEQYF
CDR3nt: TGTGCCAGCAGCCGACAGTTTATTGGCTCCTACGAGCAGTACTTC

abundance: .
d_gene: TRBD1
j_gene: TRBJ1-4
v_gene: TRBV28
CDR3aa: CASSLFQGERKLFF
CDR3nt: TGTGCCAGCAGTTTATTTCAGGGGGAGAGGAAACTGTTTTTT

abundance: .
d_gene: .
j_gene: TRBJ1-3
v_gene: TRBV6-5
CDR3aa: CASRGVRNTIYF
CDR3nt: TGTGCCAGCAGGGGCGTAAGAAACACCATATATTTT

abundance: many
d_gene: .
j_gene: TRBJ2-3
v_gene: TRBV28
CDR3aa: CASRTEADTQYF
CDR3nt: TGTGCCAGCAGGACGGAGGCGGATACGCAGTATTTT

abundance: many
d_gene: .
j_gene: TRBJ2-3
v_gene: TRBV2
CDR3aa: CASSDPWGPAGDTQYF
CDR3nt: TGTGCCAGCAGTGATCCTTGGGGCCCTGCCGGGGATACGCAGTATTTT

abundance: many
d_gene: .
j_gene: TRBJ1-1
v_gene: TRBV29-1
CDR3aa: CSVRRGVDTEAFF
CDR3nt: TGCAGCGTACGCCGGGGCGTTGACACTGAAGCTTTCTTT

abundance: many
d_gene: TRBD1
j_gene: TRBJ1-1
v_gene: TRBV20-1
CDR3aa: CSAHGQGGTEAFF
CDR3nt: TGCAGTGCCCACGGACAGGGAGGCACTGAAGCTTTCTTT

abundance: many
d_gene: .
j_gene: TRBJ2-2
v_gene: TRBV2
CDR3aa: CASRGMGDTGELFF
CDR3nt: TGTGCCAGCAGGGGGATGGGGGACACCGGGGAGCTGTTTTTT

abundance: .
d_gene: .
j_gene: TRBJ2-7
v_gene: TRBV7-2
CDR3aa: CASSSRDMSYEQYF
CDR3nt: TGTGCCAGTTCGTCCAGGGACATGTCCTACGAGCAGTACTTC

abundance: .
d_gene: .
j_gene: TRBJ2-4
v_gene: TRBV19
CDR3aa: CASSTSWPAKNIQYF
CDR3nt: TGTGCCAGCAGCACGTCCTGGCCGGCCAAAAACATTCAGTACTTC

abundance: many
d_gene: TRBD2
j_gene: TRBJ2-3
v_gene: TRBV20-1
CDR3aa: CSAPTSGRRDTQYF
CDR3nt: TGCAGTGCTCCGACTAGCGGGAGAAGAGATACGCAGTATTTT

abundance: .
d_gene: TRBD2
j_gene: TRBJ2-7
v_gene: TRBV7-8
CDR3aa: CASSRGLAGLGNEQYF
CDR3nt: TGTGCCAGCAGCCGGGGACTAGCGGGACTGGGAAACGAGCAGTACTTC

abundance: .
d_gene: .
j_gene: TRBJ2-7
v_gene: TRBV28
CDR3aa: CASSLQMGQRGGSF
CDR3nt: TGTGCCAGCAGTTTACAGATGGGACAGCGGGGCGGCAGCTTC

abundance: few
d_gene: .
j_gene: TRBJ1-5
v_gene: TRBV3-1
CDR3aa: CASSHQGRGNQPQHF
CDR3nt: TGTGCCAGCAGCCACCAGGGGAGGGGGAATCAGCCCCAGCATTTT

abundance: few
d_gene: .
j_gene: TRBJ2-2
v_gene: TRBV6-2/TRBV6-3
CDR3aa: CASALNTGELFF
CDR3nt: TGTGCCAGCGCTTTGAACACCGGGGAGCTGTTTTTT

abundance: .
d_gene: .
j_gene: TRBJ2-1
v_gene: TRBV6-1
CDR3aa: CASSPTEYNEQFF
CDR3nt: TGTGCCAGCAGTCCGACGGAGTACAATGAGCAGTTCTTC

abundance: .
d_gene: .
j_gene: TRBJ2-5
v_gene: TRBV27
CDR3aa: CARKWWGTLETQYF
CDR3nt: TGTGCCAGAAAATGGTGGGGGACCCTCGAGACCCAGTACTTC

abundance: .
d_gene: TRBD2
j_gene: TRBJ2-5
v_gene: TRBV7-2
CDR3aa: CASSQNSGTTVQETQYF
CDR3nt: TGCGCCAGCAGCCAGAACTCCGGGACTACAGTACAAGAGACCCAGTACTTC

abundance: many
d_gene: .
j_gene: TRBJ2-1
v_gene: TRBV11-2
CDR3aa: CASTPAGGPRLEQFF
CDR3nt: TGTGCCAGCACCCCTGCCGGCGGGCCCCGCCTGGAGCAGTTCTTC

abundance: many
d_gene: TRBD1
j_gene: TRBJ1-1
v_gene: TRBV5-1
CDR3aa: CASSLQGPMNTEAFF
CDR3nt: TGCGCCAGCAGCCTACAGGGGCCCATGAACACTGAAGCTTTCTTT

abundance: many
d_gene: .
j_gene: TRBJ1-6
v_gene: TRBV2
CDR3aa: CASSTPVGERIFNSPLHF
CDR3nt: TGTGCCAGCAGTACCCCGGTAGGGGAGCGAATTTTTAATTCACCCCTCCACTTT

abundance: many
d_gene: TRBD1
j_gene: TRBJ1-6
v_gene: TRBV28
CDR3aa: CASSQQGAESSPLHF
CDR3nt: TGTGCCAGCAGTCAGCAGGGGGCGGAGAGTTCACCCCTCCACTTT

abundance: many
d_gene: TRBD1
j_gene: TRBJ2-1
v_gene: TRBV28
CDR3aa: CASSNRDSYNEQFF
CDR3nt: TGTGCCAGCAGTAACCGGGACAGCTACAATGAGCAGTTCTTC

abundance: many
d_gene: .
j_gene: TRBJ2-7
v_gene: TRBV7-7
CDR3aa: CASSPGTKTYEQYF
CDR3nt: TGTGCTAGCAGCCCCGGGACCAAGACCTACGAGCAGTACTTC

abundance: many
d_gene: .
j_gene: TRBJ2-3
v_gene: TRBV27
CDR3aa: CASSISARSTDTQYF
CDR3nt: TGTGCCAGCAGTATCTCAGCCCGAAGCACAGATACGCAGTATTTT

abundance: .
d_gene: TRBD1
j_gene: TRBJ2-1
v_gene: TRBV12-3/TRBV12-4
CDR3aa: CASKMTGSSYNEQFF
CDR3nt: TGTGCCAGCAAAATGACAGGGAGCTCCTACAATGAGCAGTTCTTC

abundance: many
d_gene: .
j_gene: TRBJ2-3
v_gene: TRBV10-3
CDR3aa: CAISESVRFTDTQYF
CDR3nt: TGTGCCATCAGTGAGTCGGTCAGATTCACAGATACGCAGTATTTT

abundance: many
d_gene: .
j_gene: TRBJ2-2
v_gene: TRBV28
CDR3aa: CASNRGTGELFF
CDR3nt: TGTGCCAGCAACCGGGGAACCGGGGAGCTGTTTTTT

abundance: many
d_gene: .
j_gene: TRBJ2-1
v_gene: TRBV28
CDR3aa: CASSSPRSDNEQFF
CDR3nt: TGTGCCAGCAGTTCCCCCCGGAGCGACAATGAGCAGTTCTTC

abundance: .
d_gene: TRBD1
j_gene: TRBJ2-7
v_gene: TRBV5-1
CDR3aa: CASSGSGTGNEQYF
CDR3nt: TGCGCCAGCAGCGGATCCGGGACAGGTAACGAGCAGTACTTC

abundance: few
d_gene: .
j_gene: TRBJ2-5
v_gene: TRBV9
CDR3aa: CASSVGAGPARETQYF
CDR3nt: TGTGCCAGCAGCGTAGGGGCAGGGCCCGCGAGGGAGACCCAGTACTTC

abundance: many
d_gene: .
j_gene: TRBJ2-3
v_gene: TRBV28
CDR3aa: CASSLARVSDTQYF
CDR3nt: TGTGCCAGCAGTTTGGCCAGGGTATCAGATACGCAGTATTTT

abundance: many
d_gene: .
j_gene: TRBJ2-5
v_gene: TRBV20-1
CDR3aa: CSASSEGHQETQYF
CDR3nt: TGCAGTGCTAGTTCTGAGGGACACCAAGAGACCCAGTACTTC

abundance: .
d_gene: .
j_gene: TRBJ1-2
v_gene: TRBV5-1
CDR3aa: CAGSLAGRGVGYAF
CDR3nt: TGCGCCGGCAGCTTGGCCGGTAGGGGAGTTGGCTACGCCTTC

abundance: .
d_gene: TRBD1
j_gene: TRBJ1-2
v_gene: TRBV12-3/TRBV12-4
CDR3aa: CASSLMGQGGYGYTF
CDR3nt: TGTGCCAGCAGTCTGATGGGACAGGGTGGCTATGGCTACACCTTC

abundance: few
d_gene: TRBD1
j_gene: TRBJ1-5
v_gene: TRBV6-2/TRBV6-3
CDR3aa: CASSYPGDSQPQHF
CDR3nt: TGTGCCAGCAGTTACCCGGGGGACAGTCAGCCCCAGCATTTT

abundance: .
d_gene: TRBD2
j_gene: TRBJ2-7
v_gene: TRBV24-1
CDR3aa: CATSDPRLAGVEQYF
CDR3nt: TGTGCCACCAGTGATCCCCGACTAGCGGGAGTCGAGCAGTACTTC

abundance: few
d_gene: .
j_gene: TRBJ2-3
v_gene: TRBV9
CDR3aa: CASSVGVDRTDTQYF
CDR3nt: TGTGCCAGCAGCGTAGGAGTGGACCGCACAGATACGCAGTATTTT

abundance: .
d_gene: .
j_gene: TRBJ1-4
v_gene: TRBV19
CDR3aa: CASSSGTTNEKLFF
CDR3nt: TGTGCCAGTAGTTCCGGGACAACTAATGAAAAACTGTTTTTT

abundance: few
d_gene: .
j_gene: TRBJ2-2
v_gene: TRBV20-1
CDR3aa: CSARDLEGAGELFF
CDR3nt: TGCAGTGCTAGAGATCTAGAGGGGGCCGGGGAGCTGTTTTTT

abundance: many
d_gene: TRBD2
j_gene: TRBJ2-3
v_gene: TRBV12-3/TRBV12-4
CDR3aa: CASRNSGSGTDTQYF
CDR3nt: TGTGCCAGCAGGAACAGCGGGAGCGGAACAGATACGCAGTATTTT

abundance: .
d_gene: .
j_gene: TRBJ2-5
v_gene: TRBV29-1
CDR3aa: CSVENRASRETQYF
CDR3nt: TGCAGCGTTGAAAATCGGGCTAGTCGGGAGACCCAGTACTTC

abundance: many
d_gene: TRBD2
j_gene: TRBJ2-1
v_gene: TRBV28
CDR3aa: CASGSIAGGGDEQFF
CDR3nt: TGTGCCAGCGGGAGTATAGCGGGAGGAGGGGATGAGCAGTTCTTC